This T cell receptor beta chain stems from a study of blood T cells in healthy people across ages. Study conclusions and caveats: The study could not conclusively compare naive and antigen-experienced cells, given its unsorted PBMCs.

The V end was cut by 4 bases, the J end by 5 bases, with 11 bases between. This CDR3 comprises 14 residues. In regard to this clonotype: Its specificity is not known.

Primed by a sample-barcoded 5' primer and a J-beta primer mix, a second PCR proceeded for roughly 7 to 12 cycles. Every cDNA was tagged by a template-switch adaptor with 12 random nucleotides. CDR3-containing paired-end reads numbering at least 2.5 million came from each sample. TCRdb independently ran MiXCR on the 5' RACE reads; one entry per CDR3 protein. Of some 1.8 million distinct CDR3 sequences in the sample, about 39% were seen once. Every sample gave at least 5 micrograms of total RNA when it was extracted. This TCR was recovered from a human donor in good health. The source material was blood. This chain links TRBV12-3 or TRBV12-4 with TRBJ1-4; D remains ambiguous. The CDR3 sequence is CASSYTTFNEKLFF. In nucleotides, the CDR3 is TGTGCCAGCAGTTACACGACGTTCAATGAAAAACTGTTTTTT.